This passage covers 27 T cell receptor beta chains from one sample sequenced in a study of blood T cell repertoires in COVID-19. Produced via immunoSEQ multiplex PCR; TCRdb's table is partial and in-frame only. The profile shows a few hundred thousand clones, more than 70% of them singletons. Specimen: PBMCs or T cells enriched from blood (not recorded which). All receptors come from a woman aged 40 to 55 with acute COVID-19.

V usage is TRBV5-1 and J usage is TRBJ2-3; 9 bases match TRBD2. The ends lost 2 bases at V and 4 bases at J; junction bases unmatched: 5. Germline V gives CDR1 SGHRS, CDR2 YFSETQ. The CDR3 has 15 amino acids. As DNA, the CDR3 is TGCGCCAGCAGCTTTGGCGGGGGGGGCCCAGATACGCAGTATTTT. Amino acid sequence: CASSFGGGGPDTQYF.

This sequence joins TRBV20-1 and TRBJ1-1, with a possible D match to TRBD1 (6 bases). The V gene lost 3 bases and the J gene lost 5 bases, with 7 bases spanning the gap. The CDR3 runs to 11 residues. Per the germline V gene, CDR1 is DFQATT and CDR2 is SNEGSKA (reference sequence). CDR3 protein: CSASRGTEAFF. DNA for the CDR3: TGCAGTGCTAGTAGGGGGACTGAAGCTTTCTTT.

This sequence joins TRBV6-5 and TRBJ1-1; TRBD1 matches 10 bases. This CDR3 is 13 amino acids long. J lost 4 bases, V lost 6 bases, and 2 bases had no gene match. Germline CDR1 MNHEY, CDR2 SVGAGI. CDR3 loop: CASRGTGVTEAFF. The DNA for the CDR3 is TGTGCCAGCAGGGGGACAGGGGTCACTGAAGCTTTCTTT.

The chain uses TRBV6-4 and TRBJ2-3; D unresolved. The germline V and J ends were trimmed by 4 bases and 0 bases, with 5 bases remaining between them. The CDR3 consists of 13 residues. Germline CDR1 reads MRHNA; CDR2 reads SNTAGT. CDR3 residues: CASSVQSTDTQYF. The CDR3 nucleotides are TGTGCCAGCAGTGTTCAGAGCACAGATACGCAGTATTTT.

This chain connects TRBV14 to TRBJ2-1; the match to TRBD2 covers 10 bases. Germline V gene data show CDR1 as SGHDN and CDR2 as FVKESK. V was pared by 4 bases and J by 10 bases, with 7 bases of the junction left unmatched. The CDR3 is 14 amino acids. This chain's CDR3 is CASSPLAGAREQFF. CDR3 sequence (DNA): TGTGCCAGCAGCCCTCTAGCGGGGGCTAGAGAGCAGTTCTTC.

As DNA, the CDR3 is TGTGCCAGCAGCTTATCGGCCGGGGATTCCTCCTATAATTCACCCCTCCACTTT. This translates into CASSLSAGDSSYNSPLHF. This chain uses TRBV7-6 with TRBJ1-6; D ambiguous. From germline, CDR1 is SGHVS and CDR2 FNYEAQ. Deletions cut 2 bases from V and 0 bases from J, with 14 bases between. The CDR3 has 18 residues.

This clone has a count of ten or more. The chain is built from TRBV5-1 and TRBJ2-7; D may be TRBD1 (5 bases). V gave up 0 bases and J gave up 5 bases, with 9 bases separating them. The CDR3 has 13 amino acids. CDR1 SGHRS and CDR2 YFSETQ come from the germline V gene. The CDR3 is CASSLAGSNEQYV. Here the CDR3 DNA reads TGCGCCAGCAGCTTGGCAGGGTCCAACGAGCAGTACGTC.

The gene calls are TRBV28 and TRBJ1-5, with D possibly matching TRBD1 (5 bases). Trimming stripped 8 bases from V and 9 bases from J, with 20 bases between. The CDR3 spans 14 residues. CDR1 and CDR2 from the germline V gene are MDHEN and SYDVKM. This chain's CDR3 is CASCTGDPQRPQHF. Written as DNA, the CDR3 is TGTGCCAGCTGCACGGGGGACCCCCAGAGGCCCCAGCATTTT.

This clone was found a few times. V gene TRBV7-9 combines with J gene TRBJ2-3; TRBD2 aligns across 13 bases. The CDR3 contains 16 residues. Germline V gene lookup returns CDR1 SEHNR and CDR2 FQNEAQ (reference sequence). Losses at the gene ends were 5 bases for V and 4 bases for J; bases not matched to a gene: 6. The CDR3 bases are TGTGCCAGCAGCCGCGGACTAGCGGGGGTGGCAGATACGCAGTATTTT. Protein product: CASSRGLAGVADTQYF.

This clone was observed once. J is TRBJ2-7 and V is TRBV2, with D tentatively TRBD1 (7 bases). V lost 6 bases to trimming and J lost 3 bases, with 21 bases between them. This CDR3 has 16 residues. Germline CDR1 reads SNHLY; CDR2 reads FYNNEI. CDR3 amino acids: CASRASGGWKDYEQYF. CDR3 coding DNA: TGTGCCAGCAGAGCTTCAGGGGGGTGGAAAGACTACGAGCAGTACTTC.

The DNA for the CDR3 is TGCGCCAGCAGTGTAACTAGCGGGGGGGAGGGGGCCAACGTCCTGACTTTC. Translating it yields CASSVTSGGEGANVLTF. The chain recombines TRBV10-2 with TRBJ2-6; 13 bases line up with TRBD2. CDR3 length: 17 amino acids. After removal of 4 bases from V and 4 bases from J, the junction contained 4 bases not matched to a gene. CDR1 and CDR2 from the germline V gene are WSHSY and SAAADI.

The chain joins TRBV2 to TRBJ2-5; no clear D. V lost 6 bases, J lost 3 bases, and 11 bases lay in between. The CDR3 is 13 residues long. Germline V gene lookup returns CDR1 SNHLY and CDR2 FYNNEI. CDR3 in amino acids: CASSQDLKETQYF. The CDR3 bases are TGTGCCAGCAGCCAAGACTTGAAAGAGACCCAGTACTTC.

The chain has TRBV7-2 and TRBJ2-1, with D possibly matching TRBD1 (5 bases). V was shortened by 3 bases and J by 3 bases, with 21 bases between the two germline ends. Germline V lookup: CDR1 SGHTA, CDR2 FQGNSA. The CDR3 covers 18 residues. The DNA for the CDR3 is TGTGCCAGCAGCTTCCGTCCAGGGTACAGGTTCTACTACAATGAGCAGTTCTTC. This codes for CASSFRPGYRFYYNEQFF.

The rearrangement uses TRBV7-9 and TRBJ1-2, with 9 bases that match TRBD1. The CDR3 has 17 amino acids. V gave up 5 bases and J gave up 7 bases; unmatched junction bases: 17. Germline-derived CDR1 and CDR2 are SEHNR and FQNEAQ (reference sequence). CDR3 coding DNA: TGTGCCAGCAGCCCGACCAGGCCGGGACAGGGTTCTCTTGGCTACACCTTC. Its protein product is CASSPTRPGQGSLGYTF.

CDR3 in DNA: TGTGCCAGTAGTCTGAGGGGGCGGAACACTGAAGCTTTCTTT. This gives the protein CASSLRGRNTEAFF. This chain links TRBV19 with TRBJ1-1; TRBD1 aligns across 7 bases. CDR1 LNHDA and CDR2 SQIVND come from the germline V gene (reference sequence). The V and J ends lost 5 bases and 1 base, in that order; junction bases with no gene match: 4. The CDR3 consists of 14 residues.

The V gene is TRBV7-2, the J gene TRBJ1-6, with D possibly matching TRBD1 (5 bases). Trimming removed 3 bases at V and 8 bases at J, with 14 bases between. The germline CDR1 and CDR2 sequences are SGHTA and FQGNSA. The CDR3 runs 15 residues. This chain's CDR3 is CASSLNKGPYSPLHF. The DNA of the CDR3 is TGTGCCAGCAGCTTGAATAAGGGGCCGTATTCACCCCTCCACTTT.

The chain has TRBV5-1 and TRBJ2-1; TRBD1 matches at 7 bases. The V gene end was trimmed by 6 bases and the J gene end by 8 bases; junction bases not matched to a gene: 11. Germline V lookup: CDR1 SGHRS, CDR2 YFSETQ. The CDR3 consists of 14 residues. Here the CDR3 reads CASTKRQGNYEQFF. The CDR3 DNA reads as TGCGCCAGCACCAAAAGACAGGGTAATTATGAGCAGTTCTTC.

The rearrangement uses TRBV5-1 and TRBJ1-6; D is perhaps TRBD1 (6 bases). The CDR3 totals 14 residues. Germline loops: CDR1 SGHRS, CDR2 YFSETQ. The V and J ends lost 0 bases and 10 bases respectively, with 11 bases between them. The CDR3 DNA follows: TGCGCCAGCAGCTTGGCAGGGGTGAAATCACCCCTCCACTTT. Protein product: CASSLAGVKSPLHF.

The chain carries TRBV6-5 and TRBJ1-2; 7 bases line up with TRBD1. Germline CDR1 reads MNHEY; CDR2 reads SVGAGI. The CDR3 length is 16 residues. J lost 6 bases, V lost 2 bases, and 12 bases had no gene match. CDR3 region: CASSYLNRGVWHGYTF. The CDR3 DNA is TGTGCCAGCAGTTACCTGAACAGGGGCGTTTGGCATGGCTACACCTTC.

This rearrangement joins TRBV19 to TRBJ2-4, with 9 bases that match TRBD1. The CDR3 contains 16 residues. Trimming cost V 3 bases and J 6 bases; bases outside gene matches: 9. Germline-derived CDR1 and CDR2 are LNHDA and SQIVND (reference sequence). CDR3 loop: CASSIPDRGGRNIQYF. CDR3 sequence (DNA): TGTGCCAGTAGTATCCCGGACAGGGGAGGGAGAAACATTCAGTACTTC.

This chain uses TRBV27 with TRBJ2-1, with D uncertain. CDR1 MNHEY and CDR2 SMNVEV come from the germline V gene (reference sequence). The ends were cut back, 5 bases at V and 0 bases at J, with 11 bases in the middle. CDR3 length equals 15 residues. DNA of the CDR3: TGTGCCAGCAGTCAACCACCTAGCTCCTACAATGAGCAGTTCTTC. Protein product: CASSQPPSSYNEQFF.

This chain uses TRBV7-9 with TRBJ2-2; D gene unclear. The CDR3 runs 15 residues. The germline gives CDR1 SEHNR, CDR2 FQNEAQ (reference sequence). Trimming shortened V by 2 bases and J by 0 bases, and 7 bases separated the two germline ends. CDR3 region: CASSLFRSNTGELFF. The CDR3 DNA is TGTGCCAGCAGCTTATTCAGATCGAACACCGGGGAGCTGTTTTTT.

The V and J genes are TRBV11-3 and TRBJ1-2; D not resolved. Trimming removed 3 bases at V and 2 bases at J, with 25 bases between. The CDR3 length is 19 residues. The V gene's germline CDR1 is SGHNT and CDR2 YENEEA. The CDR3 nucleotides are TGTGCCAGCAGCTTCGACACCTATCTAGCCAGGAGCATAAACTATGGCTACACCTTC. It encodes CASSFDTYLARSINYGYTF.

The chain links TRBV7-6 to TRBJ1-1, with TRBD1 identical over 8 bases. The CDR3 spans 13 residues. Germline V gene lookup returns CDR1 SGHVS and CDR2 FNYEAQ. Unmatched junction bases numbered 4, after V lost 6 bases and J lost 4 bases. CDR3 nucleotide sequence: TGTGCCAGCAGACAGGGGGGGGGCACTGAAGCTTTCTTT. As protein: CASRQGGGTEAFF.

The DNA for the CDR3 is TGTGCCAGCAGTTACTCGGACGGCGGGGGGTATGAGCAGTTCTTC. Protein sequence: CASSYSDGGGYEQFF. The chain is built from TRBV6-5 and TRBJ2-1; 8 bases line up with TRBD2. The CDR3 is made up of 15 amino acids. Losses at the gene ends were 0 bases for V and 8 bases for J; bases not matched to a gene: 6. CDR1 MNHEY and CDR2 SVGAGI come from the germline V gene.

This clone was picked up one time. The chain is built from TRBV7-8 and TRBJ2-3; 12 positions agree with TRBD2. The CDR3 totals 15 residues. The V segment lost 5 bases and the J segment 5 bases; nucleotides outside the gene matches: 5. CDR1 and CDR2 from the germline V gene are SGHVS and FQNEAQ. The CDR3 region is CASSALAGGLDTQYF. In DNA, the CDR3 is TGTGCCAGCAGCGCCCTAGCGGGGGGGCTAGATACGCAGTATTTT.

This clone was recorded a few times. This chain links TRBV6-5 with TRBJ2-3; D is possibly TRBD2 (5 bases). The CDR3 contains 11 residues. V lost 7 bases and J lost 6, with 8 bases in between. The germline V gene encodes CDR1 MNHEY and CDR2 SVGAGI. CDR3 sequence: CASKAEDTQYF. The CDR3 DNA reads TGTGCCAGCAAAGCGGAGGATACGCAGTATTTT.